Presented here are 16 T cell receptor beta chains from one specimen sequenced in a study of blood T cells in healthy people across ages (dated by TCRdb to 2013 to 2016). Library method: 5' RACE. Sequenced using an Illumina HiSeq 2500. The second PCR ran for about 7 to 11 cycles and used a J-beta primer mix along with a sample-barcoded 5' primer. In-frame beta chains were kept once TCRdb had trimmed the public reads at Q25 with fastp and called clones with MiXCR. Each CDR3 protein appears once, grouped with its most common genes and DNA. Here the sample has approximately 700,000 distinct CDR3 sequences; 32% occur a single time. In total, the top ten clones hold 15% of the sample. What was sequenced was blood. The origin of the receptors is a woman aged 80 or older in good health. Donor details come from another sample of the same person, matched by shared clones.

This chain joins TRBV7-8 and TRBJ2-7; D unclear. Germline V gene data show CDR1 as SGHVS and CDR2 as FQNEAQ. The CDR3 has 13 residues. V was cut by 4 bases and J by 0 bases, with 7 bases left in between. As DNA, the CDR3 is TGTGCCAGCAGCTCTGACCCCTCCTACGAGCAGTACTTC. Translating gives CASSSDPSYEQYF.

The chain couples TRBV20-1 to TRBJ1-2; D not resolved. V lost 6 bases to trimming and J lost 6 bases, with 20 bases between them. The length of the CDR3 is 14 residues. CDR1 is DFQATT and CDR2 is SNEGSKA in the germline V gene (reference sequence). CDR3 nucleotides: TGCAGTGCCCGTCCAGGCCTCCCGACGGATGGCTACACCTTC. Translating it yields CSARPGLPTDGYTF.

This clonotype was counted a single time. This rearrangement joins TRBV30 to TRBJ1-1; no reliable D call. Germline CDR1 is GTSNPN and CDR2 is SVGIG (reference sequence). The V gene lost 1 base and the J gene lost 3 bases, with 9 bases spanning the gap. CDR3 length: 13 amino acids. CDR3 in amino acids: CAWSDRRYTEAFF. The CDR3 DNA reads TGTGCCTGGAGTGATCGGCGTTACACTGAAGCTTTCTTT.

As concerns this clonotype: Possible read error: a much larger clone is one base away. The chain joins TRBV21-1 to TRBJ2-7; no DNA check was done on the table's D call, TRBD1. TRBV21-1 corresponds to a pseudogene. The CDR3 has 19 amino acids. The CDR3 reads CASNISLRSKDRASYEQYF. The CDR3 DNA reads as TGTGCCAGCAACATTTCCTTGAGGTCAAAGGACAGGGCCTCCTACGAGCAGTACTTC.

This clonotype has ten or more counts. The CDR3 spells CASSQDDNSPLHF. CDR3 in DNA: TGTGCCAGCAGCCAAGATGACAATTCACCCCTCCACTTT. The chain carries TRBV4-2 and TRBJ1-6, with D hard to call. Germline CDR1 and CDR2: LGHNA and YNFKEQ. The CDR3 runs to 13 residues. V was trimmed by 0 bases and J by 7 bases, leaving 4 bases between them.

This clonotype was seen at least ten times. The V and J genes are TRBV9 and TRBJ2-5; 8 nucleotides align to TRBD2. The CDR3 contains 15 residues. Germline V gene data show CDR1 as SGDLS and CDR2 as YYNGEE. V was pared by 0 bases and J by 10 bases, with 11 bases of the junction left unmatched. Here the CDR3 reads CASSVEGGGPESQYF. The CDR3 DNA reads TGTGCCAGCAGCGTAGAGGGCGGGGGGCCCGAAAGCCAGTACTTC.

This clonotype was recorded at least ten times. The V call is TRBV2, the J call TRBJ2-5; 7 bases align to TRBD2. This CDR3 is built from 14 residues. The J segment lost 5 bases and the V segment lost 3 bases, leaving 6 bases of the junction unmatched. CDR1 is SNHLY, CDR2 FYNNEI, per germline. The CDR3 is CASSETWRGETQYF. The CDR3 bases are TGTGCCAGCAGTGAGACATGGCGGGGGGAGACCCAGTACTTC.

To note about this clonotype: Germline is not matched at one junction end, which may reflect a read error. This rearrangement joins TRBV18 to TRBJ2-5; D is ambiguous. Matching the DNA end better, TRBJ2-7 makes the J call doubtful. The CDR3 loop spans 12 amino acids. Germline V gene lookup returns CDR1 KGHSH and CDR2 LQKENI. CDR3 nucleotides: TGTGCCAACTCACCGGGCAGCTACGAGCAGTACTTC. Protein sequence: CANSPGSYEQYF.

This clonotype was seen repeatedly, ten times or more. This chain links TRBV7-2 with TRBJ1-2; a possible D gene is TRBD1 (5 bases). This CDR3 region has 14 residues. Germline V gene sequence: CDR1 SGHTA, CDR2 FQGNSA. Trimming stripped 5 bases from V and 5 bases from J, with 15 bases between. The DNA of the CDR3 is TGTGCCAGCAGCCCAGAGGAGGAGGGGTATGGCTACACCTTC. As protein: CASSPEEEGYGYTF.

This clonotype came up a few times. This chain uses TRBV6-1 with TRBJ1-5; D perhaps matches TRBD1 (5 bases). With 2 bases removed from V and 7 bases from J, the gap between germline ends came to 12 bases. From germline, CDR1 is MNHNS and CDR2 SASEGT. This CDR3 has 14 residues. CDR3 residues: CASSERGRGQPQHF. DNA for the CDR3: TGTGCCAGCAGTGAAAGAGGAAGGGGACAGCCCCAGCATTTT.

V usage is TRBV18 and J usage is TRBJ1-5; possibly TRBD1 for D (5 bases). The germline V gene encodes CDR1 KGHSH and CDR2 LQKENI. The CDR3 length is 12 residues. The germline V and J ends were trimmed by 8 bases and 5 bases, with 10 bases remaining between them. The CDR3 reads CASPTADQPQHF. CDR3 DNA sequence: TGTGCCAGCCCGACAGCGGATCAGCCCCAGCATTTT.

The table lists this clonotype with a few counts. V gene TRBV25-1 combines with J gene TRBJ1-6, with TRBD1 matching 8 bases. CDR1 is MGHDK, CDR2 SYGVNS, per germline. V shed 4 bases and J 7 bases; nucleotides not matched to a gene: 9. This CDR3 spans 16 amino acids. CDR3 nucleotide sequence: TGTGCCAGCAGTGCAACAGGGGGTGGGGGAAATTCACCCCTCCACTTT. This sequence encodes CASSATGGGGNSPLHF.

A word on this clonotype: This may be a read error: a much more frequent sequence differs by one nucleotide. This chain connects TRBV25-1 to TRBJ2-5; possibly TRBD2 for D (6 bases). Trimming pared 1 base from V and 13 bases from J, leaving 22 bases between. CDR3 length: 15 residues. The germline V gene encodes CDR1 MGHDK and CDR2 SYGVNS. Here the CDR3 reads CASSEFGGASNERYF. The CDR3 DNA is TGTGCCAGCAGTGAATTCGGAGGGGCCTCTAACGAGCGGTACTTC.

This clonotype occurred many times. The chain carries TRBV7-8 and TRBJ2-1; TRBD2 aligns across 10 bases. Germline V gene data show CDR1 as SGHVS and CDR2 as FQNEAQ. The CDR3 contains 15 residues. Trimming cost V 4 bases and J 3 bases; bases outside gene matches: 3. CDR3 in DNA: TGTGCCAGCAGCTCTGGACTAGCGGACTACAATGAGCAGTTCTTC. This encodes CASSSGLADYNEQFF.

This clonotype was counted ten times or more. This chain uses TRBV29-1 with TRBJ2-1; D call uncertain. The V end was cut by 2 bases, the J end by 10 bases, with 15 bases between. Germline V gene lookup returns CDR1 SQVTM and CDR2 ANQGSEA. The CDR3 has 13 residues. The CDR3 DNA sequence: TGCAGCGTTGAAAGGGTTTTAGGGCAAGAGCAGTTCTTC. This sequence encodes CSVERVLGQEQFF.

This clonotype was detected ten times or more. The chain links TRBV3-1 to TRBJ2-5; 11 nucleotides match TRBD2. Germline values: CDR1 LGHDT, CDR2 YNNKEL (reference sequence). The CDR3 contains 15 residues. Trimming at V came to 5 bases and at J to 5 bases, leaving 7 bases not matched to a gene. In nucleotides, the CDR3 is TGTGCCAGCAGCGCCCTAGCGGGGGGCTCGGAGACCCAGTACTTC. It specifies CASSALAGGSETQYF.